Given below is one T cell receptor (beta chain) in context. What it binds is unknown. The source of the sample is a study of blood T cells in healthy people across ages. Study-level points and caveats: A greater number of naive CD4+ cells and higher diversity distinguished long-lived donors from aged donors. Unsorted PBMC material precluded a definitive naive versus antigen-experienced comparison.

A J-beta primer mix and a sample-barcoded 5' primer were used in a second PCR of about 6 to 12 cycles. Tags on each cDNA molecule came from a template-switch adaptor with 12 random nucleotides. TCRdb reprocessed the 5' RACE reads via MiXCR and lists one record per CDR3 protein. The table includes 600,000 to 900,000 distinct CDR3 sequences, around a quarter detected once. Individuals who donated were healthy Caucasians from Russia aged roughly 6 to 95. The CDR3 is 14 amino acids. V was pared by 4 bases and J by 2 bases, with 15 bases between. Germline values: CDR1 DFQATT, CDR2 SNEGSKA (reference sequence). This sample was shared with a second study, whose subject was T cells of mothers and their children.

The sample taken for sequencing was blood. The chain carries TRBV20-1 and TRBJ2-7, with D possibly matching TRBD2 (7 bases). This TCR came from a boy aged 5-17 years in good health. In DNA form, the CDR3 reads TGCAGTGCTAAACGTCCGGGGGGCCCCTACGAGCAGTACTTC. Protein: CSAKRPGGPYEQYF.